These T cell receptor beta chains were read from a single sample in a study of blood T cell repertoires in COVID-19. This table comes from immunoSEQ multiplex PCR, and its TCRdb copy is limited to in-frame clones, with some not included. Among 200,000 to 300,000 clones listed, around 88% were seen once. The specimen sequenced was peripheral blood. The source is a woman aged 25 to 39 with COVID-19, enrolled during active disease. Each CDR3 is given with its conserved first and last residue. D genes are given only for firm matches. The size of a clone is reported for some rows only, either as once, few or many, or as a class for expanded clones.

TRBV7-2	TRBD1	TRBJ2-6	-	TGTGCCAGCAGCCGGGACAGAAACTCTGGGGCCAACGTCCTGACTTTC	CASSRDRNSGANVLTF
TRBV4-3	TRBD1	TRBJ1-2	-	TGCGCCAGCAGCCAAGTTACAGGGGGACCATCCCCATATGGCTACACCTTC	CASSQVTGGPSPYGYTF
TRBV30	-	TRBJ1-3	-	TGTGCCTGGAGTGTCCCCGGGGGTGGAAACACCATATATTTT	CAWSVPGGGNTIYF
TRBV10-1	-	TRBJ1-1	-	TGCGCCAGCAGTGAATGGAGGAACACTGAAGCTTTCTTT	CASSEWRNTEAFF
TRBV19	-	TRBJ2-5	-	TGTGCCAGTAGGGATAAGGGGCGAGAGACCCAGTACTTC	CASRDKGRETQYF
TRBV7-9	TRBD1	TRBJ2-7	-	TGTGCCAGCAGCTTAGCTTTGTCGGGACAGGCAGAAAACGAGCAGTACTTC	CASSLALSGQAENEQYF
TRBV19	TRBD2	TRBJ2-3	-	TGTGCCAGTAGTATGGAACTAGCGGGAGGAGTGGATACGCAGTATTTT	CASSMELAGGVDTQYF
TRBV5-1	TRBD2	TRBJ2-3	-	TGCGCCAGCAGACCCGGGACTAGCGGGTCAGATACGCAGTATTTT	CASRPGTSGSDTQYF
TRBV15	TRBD1	TRBJ2-1	-	TGTGCCACCAGCAGTATGTCCTCCGGGACAGGATACCACAATGAGCAGTTCTTC	CATSSMSSGTGYHNEQFF
TRBV11-2	TRBD1	TRBJ1-2	-	TGTGCCAGCAGCTTAGAGGGGACAGGGGGTAACTATGGCTACACCTTC	CASSLEGTGGNYGYTF
TRBV6-4	TRBD2	TRBJ2-1	once	TGTGCCAGCAGTGACTCACTAGCGGGGGGGCATGAGCAGTTCTTC	CASSDSLAGGHEQFF
TRBV4-1	TRBD1	TRBJ2-5	-	TGCGCCAGCAGCGTTGTAACAGGGGCGTGGGAGACCCAGTACTTC	CASSVVTGAWETQYF
TRBV29-1	TRBD1	TRBJ1-4	-	TGCAGCTGTGGGACAGGGGATTCCGAAAAACTGTTTTTT	CSCGTGDSEKLFF
TRBV14	TRBD2	TRBJ2-1	once	TGTGCCAGCAGCCAGGTAGCGGGTGGCTCCTACAATGAGCAGTTCTTC	CASSQVAGGSYNEQFF
TRBV19	-	TRBJ2-2	-	TGTGCCAGTAGTATAGTCAGGGCCACCGGGGAGCTGTTTTTT	CASSIVRATGELFF
TRBV2	-	TRBJ2-3	-	TGTGCCAGCAGTGTGGCAGGGGGGAACACAGATACGCAGTATTTT	CASSVAGGNTDTQYF
TRBV9	TRBD1	TRBJ2-7	-	TGTGCCAGCAGCGCAGACGCCGGGACAGGCTACTCCTACGAGCAGTACTTC	CASSADAGTGYSYEQYF
TRBV3-1/TRBV3-2	-	TRBJ1-4	-	TGTGCCAGCAGCCAAGAGGAGGAAACAGTTAATGAAAAACTGTTTTTT	CASSQEEETVNEKLFF
TRBV5-6	-	TRBJ1-4	-	TGTGCCAGCTGCTCCCTTAATGACGACGCGGCGGAACTGTTTTTT	CASCSLNDDAAELFF
TRBV18	-	TRBJ2-1	-	TGTGCCAGCACGCCTCTAGAGGGGGACAATGAGCAGTTCTTC	CASTPLEGDNEQFF
TRBV28	-	TRBJ1-2	-	TGTGCCAGCAGCGAAAACCCCCTACGGAGGGGATGGTATGGCTACACCTTC	CASSENPLRRGWYGYTF
TRBV19	TRBD1	TRBJ2-3	-	TGTGCCAGTAGTATATCTGGACAGGGGACAGATACGCAGTATTTT	CASSISGQGTDTQYF
TRBV30	-	TRBJ1-2	-	TGTGCCTGGAGTGTATGGGCGCAGGGCTACACCTTC	CAWSVWAQGYTF
TRBV6-5	-	TRBJ1-2	-	TGTGCCAGCAGTTACTCGGGGGGGTATGGCTACACCTTC	CASSYSGGYGYTF
TRBV3-1/TRBV3-2	TRBD1	TRBJ2-7	-	TGTGCCAGCAGCCAACCATCCCTTGGACAGGGGGGCTACGAGCAGTACTTC	CASSQPSLGQGGYEQYF
TRBV3-1/TRBV3-2	-	TRBJ1-6	few	TGTGCCAGCAGCCAGGATCGACAACCCGCCAATAATAATTCACCCCTCCACTTT	CASSQDRQPANNNSPLHF
TRBV5-1	-	TRBJ2-5	-	TGCGCCAGCAGCTTGGGGGGGCTAGGGATGCAAGAGACCCAGTACTTC	CASSLGGLGMQETQYF
TRBV2	-	TRBJ1-5	-	TGTGCCAGCAGTGAATTCGTGGGGGCCGGCAATCAGCCCCAGCATTTT	CASSEFVGAGNQPQHF
TRBV6-4	-	TRBJ2-1	-	TGTGCCAGCAGTGATAGTCAGGGCAATGAGCAGTTCTTC	CASSDSQGNEQFF
TRBV3-1/TRBV3-2	-	TRBJ2-7	-	TGTGCCAGCAGCCAAACCCGGGGGAGGCACGAGCAGTACTTC	CASSQTRGRHEQYF
TRBV6-5	-	TRBJ2-1	once	TGTGCCAGCACCCCGACCCAGGGACTCTACAATGAGCAGTTCTTC	CASTPTQGLYNEQFF
TRBV4-3	-	TRBJ2-5	-	TGCGCCAGCAGCCAAGTAGAGGGGAGGGAGACCCAGTACTTC	CASSQVEGRETQYF
TRBV10-1	TRBD2	TRBJ2-5	-	TGCGCCAGCAGTGAGTCGAAGCGGGGGGTTCGGGAGACCCAGTACTTC	CASSESKRGVRETQYF
TRBV2	TRBD1	TRBJ2-5	once	TGTGCCAGCAGAGGGAGGACAGGGGAATTCCAAGAGACCCAGTACTTC	CASRGRTGEFQETQYF